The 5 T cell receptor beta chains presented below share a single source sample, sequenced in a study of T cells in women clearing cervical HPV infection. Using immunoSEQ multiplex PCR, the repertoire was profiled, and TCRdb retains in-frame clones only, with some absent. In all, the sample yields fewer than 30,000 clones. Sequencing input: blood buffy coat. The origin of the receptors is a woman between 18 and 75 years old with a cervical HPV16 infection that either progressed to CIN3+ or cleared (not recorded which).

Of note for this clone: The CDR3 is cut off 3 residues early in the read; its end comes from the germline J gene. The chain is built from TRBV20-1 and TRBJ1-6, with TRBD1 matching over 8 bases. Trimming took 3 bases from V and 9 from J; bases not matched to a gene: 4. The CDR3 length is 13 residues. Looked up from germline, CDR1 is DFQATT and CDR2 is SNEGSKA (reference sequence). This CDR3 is CSARTGEISPLHF. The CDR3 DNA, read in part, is TGCAGTGCTAGGACAGGGGAAATTTCACCC.

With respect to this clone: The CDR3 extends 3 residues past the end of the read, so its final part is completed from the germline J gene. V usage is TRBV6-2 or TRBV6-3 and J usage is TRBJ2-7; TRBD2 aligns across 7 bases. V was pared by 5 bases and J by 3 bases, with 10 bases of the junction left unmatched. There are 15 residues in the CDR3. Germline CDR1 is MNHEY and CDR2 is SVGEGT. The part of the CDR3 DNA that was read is TGTGCCAGCAGTCACCGACTAGCAGGGATCTACGAG. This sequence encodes CASSHRLAGIYE. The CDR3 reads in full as CASSHRLAGIYEQYF.

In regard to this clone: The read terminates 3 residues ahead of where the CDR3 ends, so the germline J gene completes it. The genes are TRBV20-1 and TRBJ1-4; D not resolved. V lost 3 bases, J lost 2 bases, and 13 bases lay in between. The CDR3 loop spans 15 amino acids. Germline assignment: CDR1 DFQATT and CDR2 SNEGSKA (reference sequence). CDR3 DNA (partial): TGCAGTGCTAGCAGGCGGGAATCTACTAATGAAAAA. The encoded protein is CSASRRESTNEK. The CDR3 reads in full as CSASRRESTNEKLFF.

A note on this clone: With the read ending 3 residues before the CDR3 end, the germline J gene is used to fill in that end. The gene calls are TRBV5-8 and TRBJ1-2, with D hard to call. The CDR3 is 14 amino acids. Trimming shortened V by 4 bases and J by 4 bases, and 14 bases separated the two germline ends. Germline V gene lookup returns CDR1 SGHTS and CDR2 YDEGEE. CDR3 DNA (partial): TGTGCCAGCAGCCCCGGTAGGGTAATCTATGGC. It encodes CASSPGRVIYG. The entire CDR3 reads CASSPGRVIYGYTF.

The CDR3 loop reads CASSESHGSGANVLTF. CDR3 bases read: TGTGCCAGCAGTGAATCGCACGGCTCTGGGGCCAACGTC. This chain connects TRBV6-1 to TRBJ2-6, with unresolved D. With the read ending 3 residues before the CDR3 end, the germline J gene is used to fill in that end. The V end lost 2 bases, the J end lost 0 bases, and 8 bases lay between the germline ends. Looked up from germline, CDR1 is MNHNS and CDR2 is SASEGT. The length of the CDR3 is 16 residues.